Listed below are T cell receptor beta chains from one sample, sequenced in a study of T cell responses to AZD1222 COVID-19 vaccine. Measured with immunoSEQ multiplex PCR; TCRdb has only the in-frame clones, and not every one. The sample lists around 99,000 clones; roughly 88% were seen once. The material was peripheral blood, obtained on day 0 of MenACWY control vaccination. Source of these receptors: an adult in good health. Each CDR3 is given with its conserved first and last residue. D genes are given only for firm matches.

V gene: TRBV15; D gene: NA; J gene: TRBJ2-7; CDR3 DNA: TGTGCCACCAGCAGAGATCTTGGGTACGAGCAGTACTTC; CDR3 protein: CATSRDLGYEQYF
V gene: TRBV19; D gene: NA; J gene: TRBJ2-7; CDR3 DNA: TGTGCCAGTAGTATCGAAACCGAGCAGTACTTC; CDR3 protein: CASSIETEQYF
V gene: TRBV30; D gene: TRBD1; J gene: TRBJ1-4; CDR3 DNA: TGTGCCTGGAGAGGGACAGGGGTTGGAAAACTGTTTTTT; CDR3 protein: CAWRGTGVGKLFF
V gene: TRBV12-3/TRBV12-4; D gene: NA; J gene: TRBJ1-2; CDR3 DNA: TGTGCCAGCAGCCGCGGGCTTCATCAAGGCTACACCTTC; CDR3 protein: CASSRGLHQGYTF
V gene: TRBV4-1; D gene: TRBD1; J gene: TRBJ1-4; CDR3 DNA: TGCGCCAGCAGCCAATCGGGACAGGGGGCGGGAAAACTGTTTTTT; CDR3 protein: CASSQSGQGAGKLFF
V gene: TRBV27; D gene: NA; J gene: TRBJ1-2; CDR3 DNA: TGTGCCAGCAGTTTGGCGGGATCCCACCCCAACTATGGCTACACCTTC; CDR3 protein: CASSLAGSHPNYGYTF
V gene: TRBV5-8; D gene: NA; J gene: TRBJ1-2; CDR3 DNA: TGTGCCAGCGTGCCGCAGGCCCAGGCGGCTGGCTACACCTTC; CDR3 protein: CASVPQAQAAGYTF
V gene: TRBV7-2; D gene: NA; J gene: TRBJ2-7; CDR3 DNA: TGTGCCAGCAGCTTTATCTTCGCGGACCAGCAGTACTTC; CDR3 protein: CASSFIFADQQYF
V gene: TRBV18; D gene: NA; J gene: TRBJ1-1; CDR3 DNA: TGTGCCAGCTCACCAAATCCGGGGGCTTTCTTT; CDR3 protein: CASSPNPGAFF
V gene: TRBV7-3; D gene: TRBD2; J gene: TRBJ2-7; CDR3 DNA: TGTGCCAGCAGCCTGGGACTAGCGGGCCCCTACGAGCAGTACTTC; CDR3 protein: CASSLGLAGPYEQYF